These 24 T cell receptor beta chains share one sample of origin, sequenced in a study of beta chain features in type 1 diabetes. Expressed TCRB transcripts were sequenced because the entire RNA isolate underwent reverse transcription. Sequencing used immunoSEQ multiplex PCR; TCRdb keeps in-frame clones, though not all of them. The table has 200,000 to 250,000 clones, 11% seen once. Input material: central memory CD4+ T cells from blood. All receptors come from a man younger than 35 in good health.

This clone was observed at least ten times. This chain links TRBV6-6 with TRBJ2-1; possible D gene TRBD2, 5 bases. V was trimmed by 6 bases and J by 7 bases, leaving 13 bases between them. The CDR3 runs to 13 residues. Looked up from germline, CDR1 is MNHNY and CDR2 is SVGAGI (reference sequence). Written as DNA, the CDR3 is TGTGCCAGCAGCCAAGCTGCGGGTAATGAGCAGTTCTTC. This sequence encodes CASSQAAGNEQFF.

CDR3 bases: TGTGCCAGCAGCTTAGCTTGGGGGAGCTCCTACGAGCAGTACTTC. Residues: CASSLAWGSSYEQYF. J is TRBJ2-7 and V is TRBV7-6, with D perhaps given as TRBD1 or TRBD2 (5 bases each). This CDR3 is built from 15 residues. V lost 0 bases and J 0 bases, leaving 9 bases between the germline ends. Germline V lookup: CDR1 SGHVS, CDR2 FNYEAQ. The variable domain in full, with the rest retrieved from reference TRBV7-6 and TRBJ2-7, is GAGVSQSPRYKVTKRGQDVALRCDPISGHVSLYWYRQALGQGPEFLTYFNYEAQQDKSGLPNDRFSAERPEGSISTLTIQRTEQRDSAMYRCASSLAWGSSYEQYFGPGTRLTVT.

V and J are TRBV9 and TRBJ2-3; no clear D gene. Looked up from germline, CDR1 is SGDLS and CDR2 is YYNGEE. Trimming removed 4 bases from V and 2 bases from J, with 5 bases in between. The CDR3 is 12 amino acids. DNA of the CDR3: TGTGCCAGCAGCCGTAACACAGATACGCAGTATTTT. This sequence encodes CASSRNTDTQYF.

This clone was observed a handful of times. The genes are TRBV9 and TRBJ2-3, with 8 positions matching TRBD2. Per germline, CDR1 SGDLS and CDR2 YYNGEE. With V trimmed by 2 bases and J by 5 bases, 7 bases remained unmatched. This CDR3 has 15 residues. As DNA, the CDR3 is TGTGCCAGCAGCGTCACCGGGAGGGGGGAAGATACGCAGTATTTT. It encodes CASSVTGRGEDTQYF.

The chain is built from TRBV9 and TRBJ2-5, with D maybe TRBD1 (5 bases). The germline V gene has CDR1 SGDLS and CDR2 YYNGEE. CDR3 length equals 14 residues. The germline V and J ends were trimmed by 0 bases and 5 bases, with 11 bases remaining between them. As DNA, the CDR3 is TGTGCCAGCAGCGTAGACCCCAAGGGGGAGACCCAGTACTTC. Translating it yields CASSVDPKGETQYF.

This clone showed up many times. The chain uses TRBV9 and TRBJ2-6, with D tentatively TRBD1 (6 bases). V lost 4 bases to trimming and J lost 3 bases, with 14 bases between them. Germline CDR1 SGDLS, CDR2 YYNGEE. The CDR3 is 16 amino acids. The CDR3 loop reads CASSSYRADGANVLTF. CDR3 DNA: TGTGCCAGCAGCTCTTACAGGGCCGATGGGGCCAACGTCCTGACTTTC.

The rearrangement links TRBV7-9 to TRBJ1-2; 11 bases map to TRBD1. The junction had 12 bases not matched to a gene; V was cut back by 5 bases and J by 7 bases. The CDR3 length is 16 residues. Germline values: CDR1 SEHNR, CDR2 FQNEAQ (reference sequence). This CDR3 reads CASSPNPGQGVFGYTF. DNA for the CDR3: TGTGCCAGCAGCCCAAACCCGGGACAGGGGGTGTTTGGCTACACCTTC.

The rearrangement joins TRBV2 to TRBJ1-4, with D perhaps TRBD1 (5 bases). Germline CDR1 is SNHLY and CDR2 is FYNNEI. The CDR3 has 15 residues. With 7 bases removed from V and 2 bases from J, the gap between germline ends came to 14 bases. The CDR3 is CASKFQGSTNEKLFF. Written as DNA, the CDR3 is TGTGCCAGCAAGTTCCAGGGTTCCACTAATGAAAAACTGTTTTTT.

This clone was recorded many times. The same CDR3 can be traced to other DNA sequences in this sample. The chain recombines TRBV5-1 with TRBJ2-1; D is ambiguous. The CDR3 has 12 residues. Looked up from germline, CDR1 is SGHRS and CDR2 is YFSETQ. The ends were cut back, 4 bases at V and 4 bases at J, with 6 bases in the middle. CDR3 sequence: CASSLDYNEQFF. The CDR3 bases are TGCGCCAGCAGCCTAGATTACAATGAGCAGTTCTTC.

This clone was detected ten times or more. The chain employs TRBV7-9 and TRBJ2-3, with D unresolved. CDR3 size: 15 residues. Trimming pared 4 bases from V and 1 base from J, leaving 12 bases between. Germline CDR1 is SEHNR and CDR2 is FQNEAQ (reference sequence). The CDR3 DNA follows: TGTGCCAGCAGCTCGGGCGGCGTCCGCACAGATACGCAGTATTTT. This encodes CASSSGGVRTDTQYF.

V and J are TRBV2 and TRBJ1-5, with D uncertain. The germline V gene has CDR1 SNHLY and CDR2 FYNNEI. The ends were cut back, 5 bases at V and 5 bases at J, with 13 bases in the middle. CDR3 size: 14 residues. CDR3 loop: CASSRLSPDQPQHF. The CDR3, as DNA: TGTGCCAGCAGTCGGCTTAGTCCGGATCAGCCCCAGCATTTT.

The chain couples TRBV4-1 to TRBJ2-1, with 7 bases lining up with TRBD2. The germline V gene encodes CDR1 MGHRA and CDR2 YSYEKL. This CDR3 has 16 residues. V shed 4 bases and J 2 bases; nucleotides not matched to a gene: 8. CDR3 nucleotide sequence: TGCGCCAGCAGCCCGGAAGGCGGGGGTACCTACAATGAGCAGTTCTTC. Protein: CASSPEGGGTYNEQFF.

This clone was detected a few times. For the CDR3, the DNA is TGTGCCTGGAGTTCGGACTTCTATGGCTACACCTTC. Protein product: CAWSSDFYGYTF. The chain joins TRBV30 to TRBJ1-2; no clear D. CDR3 size: 12 residues. Trimming took off 2 bases at V and 4 bases at J, with 8 bases between the two ends. Germline assignment: CDR1 GTSNPN and CDR2 SVGIG (reference sequence).

This clone turned up a few times. Here the CDR3 DNA reads TGTGCCAGCAGCAGGCGGGCTACCTATGGCTACACCTTC. Protein: CASSRRATYGYTF. This chain connects TRBV5-4 to TRBJ1-2; unclear D gene. Germline V CDR1 and CDR2: SGHNT, YYREEE (reference sequence). The CDR3 consists of 13 residues. V shed 4 bases and J shed 4 bases, with 11 bases lying between them.

This chain connects TRBV30 to TRBJ2-2; D call uncertain. This CDR3 spans 13 amino acids. CDR1 GTSNPN and CDR2 SVGIG come from the germline V gene (reference sequence). V was cut by 2 bases and J by 7 bases, with 11 bases left in between. CDR3 DNA: TGTGCCTGGAGTCCGCAGTTGAGCGGGGAGCTGTTTTTT. It codes for CAWSPQLSGELFF.

This clone has just a few counts. The chain employs TRBV14 and TRBJ2-5; a weak D match, TRBD2 (5 bases). Trimming shortened V by 6 bases and J by 5 bases, and 16 bases separated the two germline ends. CDR1 and CDR2 from the germline V gene are SGHDN and FVKESK. This CDR3 contains 14 residues. The DNA for the CDR3 is TGTGCCAGCAGTCGTCTAGCAGGCCGGGAGACCCAGTACTTC. It specifies CASSRLAGRETQYF.

The V gene is TRBV30, the J gene TRBJ2-5, with 7 nucleotides matching TRBD1. The CDR3 contains 14 residues. Germline V lookup: CDR1 GTSNPN, CDR2 SVGIG (reference sequence). Trimming took 3 bases from V and 1 from J; bases not matched to a gene: 5. The CDR3 is CAWRQTGPQETQYF. In DNA, the CDR3 is TGTGCCTGGAGACAGACAGGGCCCCAAGAGACCCAGTACTTC.

This clone was found a few times. V is TRBV6-6 and J is TRBJ2-3, with 10 bases fitting TRBD2. Trimming took 6 bases from V and 3 from J; bases not matched to a gene: 6. The CDR3 contains 15 residues. Germline CDR1 MNHNY, CDR2 SVGAGI (reference sequence). The CDR3 coding sequence is TGTGCCAGCAGCCGGACTAGCGGTGGTACAGATACGCAGTATTTT. This codes for CASSRTSGGTDTQYF.

The V call is TRBV6-6, the J call TRBJ1-1, with a weak D call TRBD1 (6 bases). This CDR3 region has 14 residues. Germline V gene lookup returns CDR1 MNHNY and CDR2 SVGAGI (reference sequence). V lost 4 bases, J lost 1 base, and 10 bases lay in between. This chain's CDR3 is CASSFWTANTEAFF. CDR3 coding DNA: TGTGCCAGCAGTTTCTGGACAGCGAACACTGAAGCTTTCTTT.

This clone was picked up a small number of times. This chain uses TRBV28 with TRBJ2-5, with D unresolved. Germline CDR1 reads MDHEN; CDR2 reads SYDVKM. Trimming removed 6 bases at V and 5 bases at J, with 19 bases between. The CDR3 contains 15 residues. This CDR3 is CASSSLRGPSETQYF. CDR3 nucleotide sequence: TGTGCCAGCAGCTCCTTACGCGGACCCTCGGAGACCCAGTACTTC. The full variable domain, with the rest looked up from reference TRBV28 and TRBJ2-5, is DVKVTQSSRYLVKRTGEKVFLECVQDMDHENMFWYRQDPGLGLRLIYFSYDVKMKEKGDIPEGYSVSREKKERFSLILESASTNQTSMYLCASSSLRGPSETQYFGPGTRLLVL.

This clone was seen a few times. In DNA, the CDR3 is TGTGCCAGCGCCTCGGACAGGGCTCAGCCCCAGCATTTT. It encodes CASASDRAQPQHF. The chain has TRBV11-2 and TRBJ1-5; 8 nucleotides line up with TRBD1. Germline CDR1 is SGHAT and CDR2 is FQNNGV. With 8 bases clipped from V and 6 bases from J, the junction kept 6 bases outside the gene matches. CDR3 size: 13 residues.

The sample holds a few counts of this clone. The chain recombines TRBV16 with TRBJ2-7; 7 bases are a match to TRBD2. After removal of 8 bases from V and 0 bases from J, the junction contained 7 bases not matched to a gene. CDR1 is KGHSY and CDR2 is FQNENV in the germline V gene. The CDR3 length is 14 residues. The CDR3 protein is CASSVTSYSYEQYF. CDR3 bases: TGTGCCAGCTCCGTGACTAGCTACTCCTACGAGCAGTACTTC.

This sequence joins TRBV28 and TRBJ1-5, with D perhaps matching TRBD1 (6 bases). The germline gives CDR1 MDHEN, CDR2 SYDVKM. Trimming took off 6 bases at V and 4 bases at J, with 16 bases between the two ends. The CDR3 length is 15 residues. Here the CDR3 reads CASRGAEKNNQPQHF. DNA of the CDR3: TGTGCCAGCAGGGGGGCCGAAAAGAATAATCAGCCCCAGCATTTT.

The chain is built from TRBV30 and TRBJ1-1; D is unresolved. Looked up from germline, CDR1 is GTSNPN and CDR2 is SVGIG (reference sequence). The V and J ends lost 2 bases and 2 bases respectively, with 9 bases between them. The CDR3 has 13 residues. The chain's CDR3 is CAWSPKRNTEAFF. For the CDR3, the DNA is TGTGCCTGGAGTCCAAAGCGTAACACTGAAGCTTTCTTT.